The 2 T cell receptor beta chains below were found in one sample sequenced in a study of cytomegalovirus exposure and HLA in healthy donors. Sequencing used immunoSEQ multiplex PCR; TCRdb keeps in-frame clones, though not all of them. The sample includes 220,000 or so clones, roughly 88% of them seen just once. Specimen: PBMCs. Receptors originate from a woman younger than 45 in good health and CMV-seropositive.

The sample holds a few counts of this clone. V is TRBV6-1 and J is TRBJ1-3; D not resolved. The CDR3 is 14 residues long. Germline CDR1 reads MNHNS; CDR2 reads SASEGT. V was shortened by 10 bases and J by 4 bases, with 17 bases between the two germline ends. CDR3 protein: CATLDGRFGNTIYF. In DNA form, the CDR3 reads TGTGCCACGTTAGACGGGCGTTTCGGAAACACCATATATTTT.

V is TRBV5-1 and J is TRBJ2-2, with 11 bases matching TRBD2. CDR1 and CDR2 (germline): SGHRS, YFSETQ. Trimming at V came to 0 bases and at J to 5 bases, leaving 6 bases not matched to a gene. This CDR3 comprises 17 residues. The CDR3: CASSLELAGVGTGELFF. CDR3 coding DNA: TGCGCCAGCAGCTTGGAACTAGCGGGAGTAGGGACCGGGGAGCTGTTTTTT.